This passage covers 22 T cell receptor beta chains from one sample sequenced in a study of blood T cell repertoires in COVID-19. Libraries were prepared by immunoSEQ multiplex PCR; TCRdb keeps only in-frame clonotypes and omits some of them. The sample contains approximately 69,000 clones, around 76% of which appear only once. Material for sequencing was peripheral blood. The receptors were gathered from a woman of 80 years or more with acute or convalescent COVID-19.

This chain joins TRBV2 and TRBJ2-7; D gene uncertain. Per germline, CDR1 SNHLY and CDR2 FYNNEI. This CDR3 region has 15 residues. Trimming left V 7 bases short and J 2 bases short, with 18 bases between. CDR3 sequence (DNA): TGTGCCAGCAAGCCTGACATCTCGGATACCTACGAGCAGTACTTC. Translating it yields CASKPDISDTYEQYF.

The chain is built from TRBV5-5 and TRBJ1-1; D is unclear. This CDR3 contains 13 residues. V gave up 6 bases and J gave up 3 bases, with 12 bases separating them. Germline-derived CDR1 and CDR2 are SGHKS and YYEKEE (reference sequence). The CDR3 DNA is TGTGCCAGCAAAGGGAGATGGTACACTGAAGCTTTCTTT. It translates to CASKGRWYTEAFF.

This CDR3 reads CATSLGQGGFKGYNSPLHF. In nucleotides, the CDR3 is TGTGCCACCAGCCTAGGACAGGGAGGATTTAAAGGATATAATTCACCCCTCCACTTT. V usage is TRBV15 and J usage is TRBJ1-6; TRBD1 agrees at 8 bases. The V and J ends lost 5 bases and 4 bases, in that order; junction bases with no gene match: 16. The CDR3 is 19 amino acids. Germline V gene data show CDR1 as LNHNV and CDR2 as YYDKDF (reference sequence). The full variable domain, rest sourced from reference TRBV15 and TRBJ1-6, is DAMVIQNPRYQVTQFGKPVTLSCSQTLNHNVMYWYQQKSSQAPKLLFHYYDKDFNNEADTPDNFQSRRPNTSFCFLDIRSPGLGDTAMYLCATSLGQGGFKGYNSPLHFGNGTRLTVT.

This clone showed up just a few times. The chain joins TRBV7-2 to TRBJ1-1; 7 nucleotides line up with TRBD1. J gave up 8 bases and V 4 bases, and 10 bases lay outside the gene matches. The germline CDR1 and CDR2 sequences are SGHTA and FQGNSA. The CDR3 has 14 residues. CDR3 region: CASSSTGITSEAFF. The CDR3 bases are TGTGCCAGCAGCTCGACAGGGATTACATCGGAAGCTTTCTTT.

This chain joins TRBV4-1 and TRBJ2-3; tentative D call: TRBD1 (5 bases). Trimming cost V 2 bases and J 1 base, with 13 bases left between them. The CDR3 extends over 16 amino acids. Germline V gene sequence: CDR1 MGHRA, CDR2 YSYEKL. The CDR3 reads CASSQLGARGTDTQYF. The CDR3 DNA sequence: TGCGCCAGCAGCCAATTAGGGGCTCGGGGCACAGATACGCAGTATTTT.

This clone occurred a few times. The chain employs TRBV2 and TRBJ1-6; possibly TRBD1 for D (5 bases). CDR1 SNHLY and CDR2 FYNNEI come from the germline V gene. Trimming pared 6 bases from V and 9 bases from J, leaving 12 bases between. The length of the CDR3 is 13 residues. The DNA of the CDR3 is TGTGCCAGCAGGGACACGAACCGTTCACCCCTCCACTTT. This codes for CASRDTNRSPLHF.

The DNA of the CDR3 is TGTGCCAGCAGCGTCTGGGGAGGGGAGGGGGATACGCAGTATTTT. Translated, it gives CASSVWGGEGDTQYF. The chain couples TRBV9 to TRBJ2-3; 7 bases agree with TRBD2. The CDR3 runs 15 residues. Unmatched junction bases numbered 9, after V lost 2 bases and J lost 6 bases. CDR1 is SGDLS and CDR2 is YYNGEE in the germline V gene.

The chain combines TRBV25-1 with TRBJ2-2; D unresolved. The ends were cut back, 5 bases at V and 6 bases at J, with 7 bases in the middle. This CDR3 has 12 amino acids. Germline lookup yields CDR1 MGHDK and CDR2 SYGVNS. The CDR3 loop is CASSILPGELFF. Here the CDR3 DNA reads TGTGCCAGCAGTATCCTCCCCGGGGAGCTGTTTTTT.

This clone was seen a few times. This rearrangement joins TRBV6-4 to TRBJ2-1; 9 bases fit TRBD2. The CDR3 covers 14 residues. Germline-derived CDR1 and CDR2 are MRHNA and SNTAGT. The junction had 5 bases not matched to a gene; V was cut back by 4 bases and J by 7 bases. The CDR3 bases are TGTGCCAGCAGTGTGGCGGGAGGGCGGAATGAGCAGTTCTTC. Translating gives CASSVAGGRNEQFF.

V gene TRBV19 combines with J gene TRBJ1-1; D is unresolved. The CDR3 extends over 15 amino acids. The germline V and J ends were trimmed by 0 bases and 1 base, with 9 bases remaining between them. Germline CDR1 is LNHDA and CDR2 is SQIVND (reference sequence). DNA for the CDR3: TGTGCCAGTAGTATAGACGAGACAACGAACACTGAAGCTTTCTTT. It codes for CASSIDETTNTEAFF.

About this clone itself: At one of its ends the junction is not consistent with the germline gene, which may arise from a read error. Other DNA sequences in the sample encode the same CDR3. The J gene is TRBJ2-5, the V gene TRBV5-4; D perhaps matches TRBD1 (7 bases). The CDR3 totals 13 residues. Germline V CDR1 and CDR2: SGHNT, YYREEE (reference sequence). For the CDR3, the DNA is TGTGCCTGTTCCCAGGGGGACTGGGAGACTCAGTACTTC. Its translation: CACSQGDWETQYF.

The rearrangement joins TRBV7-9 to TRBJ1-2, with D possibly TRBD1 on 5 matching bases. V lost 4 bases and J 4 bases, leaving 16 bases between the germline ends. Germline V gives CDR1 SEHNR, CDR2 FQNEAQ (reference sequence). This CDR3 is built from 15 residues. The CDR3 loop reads CASSYHPGRIYGYTF. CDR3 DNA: TGTGCCAGCAGCTATCACCCAGGGAGGATCTATGGCTACACCTTC.

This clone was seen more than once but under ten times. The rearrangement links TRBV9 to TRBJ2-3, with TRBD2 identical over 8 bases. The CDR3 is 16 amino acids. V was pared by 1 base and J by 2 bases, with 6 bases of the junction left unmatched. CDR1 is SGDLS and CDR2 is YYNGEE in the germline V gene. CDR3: CASSVSAGGDTDTQYF. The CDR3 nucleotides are TGTGCCAGCAGCGTATCGGCGGGAGGCGACACAGATACGCAGTATTTT.

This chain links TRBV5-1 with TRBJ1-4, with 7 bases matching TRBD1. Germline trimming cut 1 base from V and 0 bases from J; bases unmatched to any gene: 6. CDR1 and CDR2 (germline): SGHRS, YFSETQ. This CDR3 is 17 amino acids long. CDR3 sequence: CASSLSRDRTTNEKLFF. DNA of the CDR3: TGCGCCAGCAGCTTGTCCCGGGACAGAACAACTAATGAAAAACTGTTTTTT.

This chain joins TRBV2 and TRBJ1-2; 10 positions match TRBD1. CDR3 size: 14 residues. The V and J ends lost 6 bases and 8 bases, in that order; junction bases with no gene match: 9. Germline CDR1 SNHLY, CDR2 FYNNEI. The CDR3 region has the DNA TGTGCCAGCAGAGGGACAGGGGAGAAGCGGGGCTACACCTTC. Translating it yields CASRGTGEKRGYTF.

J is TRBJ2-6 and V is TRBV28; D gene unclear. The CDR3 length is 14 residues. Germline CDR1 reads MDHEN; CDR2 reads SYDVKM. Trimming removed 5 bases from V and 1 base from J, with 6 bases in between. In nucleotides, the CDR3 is TGTGCCAGCAGTGTGACTTCTGGGGCCAACGTCCTGACTTTC. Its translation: CASSVTSGANVLTF.

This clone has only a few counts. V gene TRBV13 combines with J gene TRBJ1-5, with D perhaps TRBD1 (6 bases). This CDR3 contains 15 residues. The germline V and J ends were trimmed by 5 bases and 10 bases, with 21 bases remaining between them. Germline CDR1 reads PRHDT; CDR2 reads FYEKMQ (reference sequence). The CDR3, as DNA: TGTGCCAGCAGCCAGACCGGGACACCCTCCTCTCCCCAGCATTTT. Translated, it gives CASSQTGTPSSPQHF.

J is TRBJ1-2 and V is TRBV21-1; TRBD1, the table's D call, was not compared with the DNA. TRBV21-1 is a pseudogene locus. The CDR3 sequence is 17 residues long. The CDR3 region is CASSKIQGAQPPYGYTF. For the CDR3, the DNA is TGTGCCAGCAGCAAGATACAGGGGGCGCAGCCTCCCTATGGCTACACCTTC.

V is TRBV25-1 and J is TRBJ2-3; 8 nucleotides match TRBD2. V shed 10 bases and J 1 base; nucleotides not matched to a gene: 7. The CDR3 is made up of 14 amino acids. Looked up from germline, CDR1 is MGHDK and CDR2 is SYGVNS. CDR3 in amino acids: CAIRSREGTDTQYF. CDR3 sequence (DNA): TGTGCCATCCGGTCGCGGGAGGGCACAGATACGCAGTATTTT. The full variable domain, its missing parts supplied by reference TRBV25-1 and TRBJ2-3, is EADIYQTPRYLVIGTGKKITLECSQTMGHDKMYWYQQDPGMELHLIHYSYGVNSTEKGDLSSESTVSRIRTEHFPLTLESARPSHTSQYLCAIRSREGTDTQYFGPGTRLTVL.

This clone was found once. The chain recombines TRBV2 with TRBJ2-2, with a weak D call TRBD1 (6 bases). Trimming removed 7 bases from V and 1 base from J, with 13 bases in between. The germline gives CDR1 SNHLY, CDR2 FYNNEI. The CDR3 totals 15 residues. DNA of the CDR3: TGTGCCAGCAAAACCGGGACAAGGAACACCGGGGAGCTGTTTTTT. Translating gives CASKTGTRNTGELFF.

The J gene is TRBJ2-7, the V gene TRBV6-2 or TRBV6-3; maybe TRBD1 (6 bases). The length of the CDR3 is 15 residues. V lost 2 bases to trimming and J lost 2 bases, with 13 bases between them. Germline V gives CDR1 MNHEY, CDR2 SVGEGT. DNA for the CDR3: TGTGCCAGCAGTTACCCCAACAGGGCCCCCTACGAGCAGTACTTC. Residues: CASSYPNRAPYEQYF.

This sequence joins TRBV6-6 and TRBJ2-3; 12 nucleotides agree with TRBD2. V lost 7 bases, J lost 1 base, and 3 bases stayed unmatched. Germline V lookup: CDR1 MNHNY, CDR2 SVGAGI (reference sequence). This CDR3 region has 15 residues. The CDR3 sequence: CASTSGRAGTDTQYF. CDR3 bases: TGTGCCAGCACTAGCGGGAGGGCCGGCACAGATACGCAGTATTTT.